This T cell receptor (beta chain) comes out of a study of cytomegalovirus exposure and HLA in healthy donors. Concerning this clone itself: What it binds is not known.

The CDR3 is made up of 13 amino acids. Trimming cost V 6 bases and J 3 bases, with 9 bases left between them. Germline V gene lookup returns CDR1 MNHNY and CDR2 SVGAGI (reference sequence). With 60 Vbeta and 13 Jbeta primers, the PCR was carried out. Measured with immunoSEQ multiplex PCR; TCRdb has only the in-frame clones, and not every one. Of a few hundred thousand clones in the sample, 70% to 90% were seen once. Points from the study as a whole: Immune exposure was documented only through CMV serostatus. The study listed approximately 170 cytomegalovirus-associated TCR beta chains. The likely explanation for a cluster of highly shared sequence variants was sequencing artifact. Productive rates of about 87% or about 30% were seen for most TCR beta V segments in an earlier analysis.

This sequence joins TRBV6-6 and TRBJ1-5; the D gene is possibly TRBD1 (6 bases). The receptor comes from a woman aged 55-69 years in good health and CMV-seropositive. Source material: PBMCs. DNA of the CDR3: TGTGCCAGCAGCCGGACAGACAATCAGCCCCAGCATTTT. Its translation is CASSRTDNQPQHF.